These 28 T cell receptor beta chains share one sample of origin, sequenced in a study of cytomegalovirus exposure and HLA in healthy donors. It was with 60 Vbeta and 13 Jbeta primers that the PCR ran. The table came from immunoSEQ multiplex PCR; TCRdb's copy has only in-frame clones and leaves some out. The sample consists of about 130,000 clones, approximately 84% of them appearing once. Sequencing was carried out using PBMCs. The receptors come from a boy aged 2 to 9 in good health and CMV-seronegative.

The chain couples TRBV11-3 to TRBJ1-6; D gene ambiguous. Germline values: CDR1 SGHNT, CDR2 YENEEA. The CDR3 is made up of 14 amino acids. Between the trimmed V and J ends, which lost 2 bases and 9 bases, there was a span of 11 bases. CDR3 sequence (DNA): TGTGCCAGCAGCTTACGGGGTATGGGTTCACCCCTCCACTTT. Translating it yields CASSLRGMGSPLHF.

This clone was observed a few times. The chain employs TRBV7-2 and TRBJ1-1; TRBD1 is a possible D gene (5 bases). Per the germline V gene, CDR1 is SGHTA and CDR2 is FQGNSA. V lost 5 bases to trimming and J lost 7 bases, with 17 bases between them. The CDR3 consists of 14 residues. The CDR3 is CASSPAGRINEAFF. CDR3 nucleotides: TGTGCCAGCAGCCCCGCGGGACGGATAAATGAAGCTTTCTTT.

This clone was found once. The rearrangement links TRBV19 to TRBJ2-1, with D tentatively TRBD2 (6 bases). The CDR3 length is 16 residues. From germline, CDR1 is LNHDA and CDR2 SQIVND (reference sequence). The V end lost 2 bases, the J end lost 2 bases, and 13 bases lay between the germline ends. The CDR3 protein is CASSISAGSAYNEQFF. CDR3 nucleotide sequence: TGTGCCAGTAGTATAAGCGCGGGATCGGCCTACAATGAGCAGTTCTTC. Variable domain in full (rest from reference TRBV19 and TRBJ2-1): DGGITQSPKYLFRKEGQNVTLSCEQNLNHDAMYWYRQDPGQGLRLIYYSQIVNDFQKGDIAEGYSVSREKKESFPLTVTSAQKNPTAFYLCASSISAGSAYNEQFFGPGTRLTVL.

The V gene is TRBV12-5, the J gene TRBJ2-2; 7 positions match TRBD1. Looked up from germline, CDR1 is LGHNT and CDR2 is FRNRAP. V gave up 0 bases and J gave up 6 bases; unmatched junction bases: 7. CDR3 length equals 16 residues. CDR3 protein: CASGLVRQGFPGELFF. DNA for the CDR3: TGTGCTAGTGGTTTGGTCCGACAGGGATTCCCCGGGGAGCTGTTTTTT.

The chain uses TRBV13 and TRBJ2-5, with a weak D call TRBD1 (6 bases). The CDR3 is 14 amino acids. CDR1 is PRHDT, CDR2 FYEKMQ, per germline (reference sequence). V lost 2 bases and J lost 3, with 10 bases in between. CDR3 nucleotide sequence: TGTGCCAGCAGCTTACAGGACAGAAAAGAGACCCAGTACTTC. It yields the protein CASSLQDRKETQYF.

The CDR3 DNA reads TGTGCCAGCAGTCCAGGGGCTGGAAAACTGTTTTTT. Residues: CASSPGAGKLFF. V usage is TRBV6-5 and J usage is TRBJ1-4; TRBD1 might be the D (6 bases). The length of the CDR3 is 12 residues. Trimming took off 5 bases at V and 10 bases at J, with 11 bases between the two ends. CDR1 and CDR2 (germline): MNHEY, SVGAGI.

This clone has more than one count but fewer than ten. CDR3 in amino acids: CASSPGLGSYNEQFF. In DNA, the CDR3 is TGTGCCAGCAGTCCGGGACTTGGCTCCTACAATGAGCAGTTCTTC. The chain couples TRBV2 to TRBJ2-1; tentatively, D is TRBD2 (6 bases). CDR3 size: 15 residues. CDR1 and CDR2 (germline): SNHLY, FYNNEI. V lost 5 bases and J lost 0, with 11 bases in between.

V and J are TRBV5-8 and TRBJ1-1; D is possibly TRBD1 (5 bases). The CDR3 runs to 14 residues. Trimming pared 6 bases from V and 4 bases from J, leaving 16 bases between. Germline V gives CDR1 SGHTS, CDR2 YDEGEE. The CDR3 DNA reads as TGTGCCAGCACCTTAACAGGATGGGCCACTGAAGCTTTCTTT. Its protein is CASTLTGWATEAFF.

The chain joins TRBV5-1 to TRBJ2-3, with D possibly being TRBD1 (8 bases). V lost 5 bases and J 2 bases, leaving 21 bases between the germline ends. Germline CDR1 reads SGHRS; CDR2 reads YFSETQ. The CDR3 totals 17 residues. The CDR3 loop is CASSRSGTGEYTDTQYF. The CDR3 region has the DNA TGCGCCAGCAGTCGAAGCGGGACAGGAGAATACACAGATACGCAGTATTTT.

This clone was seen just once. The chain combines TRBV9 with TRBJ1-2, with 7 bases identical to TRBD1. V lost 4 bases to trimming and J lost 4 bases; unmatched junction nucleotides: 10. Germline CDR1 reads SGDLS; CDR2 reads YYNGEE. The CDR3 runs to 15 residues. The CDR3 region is CASSPLGDSFYGYTF. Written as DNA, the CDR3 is TGTGCCAGCAGCCCCTTGGGGGACAGCTTCTATGGCTACACCTTC. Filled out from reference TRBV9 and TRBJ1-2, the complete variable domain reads DSGVTQTPKHLITATGQRVTLRCSPRSGDLSVYWYQQSLDQGLQFLIQYYNGEERAKGNILERFSAQQFPDLHSELNLSSLELGDSALYFCASSPLGDSFYGYTFGSGTRLTVV.

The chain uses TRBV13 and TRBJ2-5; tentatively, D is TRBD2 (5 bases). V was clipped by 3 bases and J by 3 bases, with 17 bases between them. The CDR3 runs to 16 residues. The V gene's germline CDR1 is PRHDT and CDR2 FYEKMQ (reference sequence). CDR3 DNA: TGTGCCAGCAGCTTTAGTGAGGGCACCCCCGAAGAGACCCAGTACTTC. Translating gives CASSFSEGTPEETQYF.

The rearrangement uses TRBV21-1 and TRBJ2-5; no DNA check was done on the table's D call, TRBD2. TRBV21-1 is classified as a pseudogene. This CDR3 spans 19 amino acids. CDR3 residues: CASSKDPTWTSYGRETQYF. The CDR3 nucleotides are TGTGCCAGCAGCAAAGACCCCACCTGGACTAGCTACGGGAGGGAGACCCAGTACTTC.

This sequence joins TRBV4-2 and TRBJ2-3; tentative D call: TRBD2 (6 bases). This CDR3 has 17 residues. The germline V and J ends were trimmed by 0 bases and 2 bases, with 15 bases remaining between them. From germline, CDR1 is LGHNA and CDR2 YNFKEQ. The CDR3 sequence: CASSQERGIAVTDTQYF. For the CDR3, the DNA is TGTGCCAGCAGCCAAGAAAGAGGAATAGCGGTCACAGATACGCAGTATTTT.

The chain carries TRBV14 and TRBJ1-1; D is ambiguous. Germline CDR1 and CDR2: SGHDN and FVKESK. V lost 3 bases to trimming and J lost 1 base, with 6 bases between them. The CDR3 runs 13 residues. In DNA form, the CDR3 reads TGTGCCAGCAGCCAGGGCAGGAACACTGAAGCTTTCTTT. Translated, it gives CASSQGRNTEAFF.

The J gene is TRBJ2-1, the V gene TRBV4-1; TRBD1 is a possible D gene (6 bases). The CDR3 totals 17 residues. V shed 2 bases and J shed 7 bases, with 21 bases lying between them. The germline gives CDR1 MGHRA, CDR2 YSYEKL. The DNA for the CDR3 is TGCGCCAGCAGCCAAAGAACAGGGTTTGTGCTGGGTAATGAGCAGTTCTTC. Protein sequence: CASSQRTGFVLGNEQFF.

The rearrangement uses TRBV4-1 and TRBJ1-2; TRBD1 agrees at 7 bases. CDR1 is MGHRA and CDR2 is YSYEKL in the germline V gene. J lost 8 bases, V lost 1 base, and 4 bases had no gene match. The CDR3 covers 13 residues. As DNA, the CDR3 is TGCGCCAGCAGCCAAGTCGGAGGGGGCGGCTACACCTTC. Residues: CASSQVGGGGYTF.

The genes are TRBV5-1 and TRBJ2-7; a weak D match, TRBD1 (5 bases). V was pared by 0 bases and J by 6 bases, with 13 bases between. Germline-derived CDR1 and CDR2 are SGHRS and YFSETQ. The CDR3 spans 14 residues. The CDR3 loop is CASSLGRRASEQYV. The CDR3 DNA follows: TGCGCCAGCAGCTTGGGGCGCAGGGCGAGCGAGCAGTACGTC.

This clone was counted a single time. The DNA for the CDR3 is TGCGCCAGGACTAGCGGGAGCACAGATACGCAGTATTTT. Amino acids: CARTSGSTDTQYF. The chain couples TRBV5-1 to TRBJ2-3; 10 bases are a match to TRBD2. The CDR3 runs 13 residues. V was pared by 8 bases and J by 0 bases, with 0 bases of the junction left unmatched. Germline V CDR1 and CDR2: SGHRS, YFSETQ.

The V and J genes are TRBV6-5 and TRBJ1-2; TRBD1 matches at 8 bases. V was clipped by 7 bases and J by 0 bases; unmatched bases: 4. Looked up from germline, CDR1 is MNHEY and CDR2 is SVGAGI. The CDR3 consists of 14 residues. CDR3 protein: CASTKDRANYGYTF. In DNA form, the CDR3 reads TGTGCCAGCACCAAGGACAGGGCTAACTATGGCTACACCTTC.

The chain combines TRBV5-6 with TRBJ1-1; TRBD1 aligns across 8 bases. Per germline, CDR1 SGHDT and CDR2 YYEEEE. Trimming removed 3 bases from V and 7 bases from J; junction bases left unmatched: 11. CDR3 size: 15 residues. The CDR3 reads CASSWKTGADREAFF. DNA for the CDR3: TGTGCCAGCAGCTGGAAGACAGGGGCCGACCGTGAAGCTTTCTTT.

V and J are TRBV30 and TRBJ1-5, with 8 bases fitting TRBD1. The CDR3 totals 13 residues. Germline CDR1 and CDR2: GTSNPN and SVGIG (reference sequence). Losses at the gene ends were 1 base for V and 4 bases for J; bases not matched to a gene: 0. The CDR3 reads CAWSGTGNQPQHF. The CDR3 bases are TGTGCCTGGAGTGGGACAGGGAATCAGCCCCAGCATTTT.

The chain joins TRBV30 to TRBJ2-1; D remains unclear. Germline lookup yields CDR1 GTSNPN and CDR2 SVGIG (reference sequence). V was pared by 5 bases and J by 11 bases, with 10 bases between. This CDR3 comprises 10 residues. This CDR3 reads CAWLAEKQFF. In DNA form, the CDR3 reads TGTGCCTGGCTGGCGGAGAAGCAGTTCTTC.

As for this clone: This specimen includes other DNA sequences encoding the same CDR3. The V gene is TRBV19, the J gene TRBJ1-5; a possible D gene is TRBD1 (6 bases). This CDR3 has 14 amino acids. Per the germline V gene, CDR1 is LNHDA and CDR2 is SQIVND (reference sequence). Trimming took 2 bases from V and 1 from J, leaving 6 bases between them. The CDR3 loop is CASSIRGSNQPQHF. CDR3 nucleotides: TGTGCCAGTAGTATAAGGGGGAGCAATCAGCCCCAGCATTTT.

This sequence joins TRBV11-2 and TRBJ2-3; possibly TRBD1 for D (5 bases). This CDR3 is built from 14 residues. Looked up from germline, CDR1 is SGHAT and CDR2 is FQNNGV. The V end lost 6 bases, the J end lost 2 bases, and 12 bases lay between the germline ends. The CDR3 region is CASRYQGYTDTQYF. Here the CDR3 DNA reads TGTGCCAGCAGATATCAGGGATACACAGATACGCAGTATTTT.

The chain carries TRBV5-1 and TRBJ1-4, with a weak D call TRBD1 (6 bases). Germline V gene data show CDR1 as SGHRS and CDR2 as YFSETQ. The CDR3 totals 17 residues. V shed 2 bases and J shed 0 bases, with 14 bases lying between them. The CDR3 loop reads CASSLGQQAATNEKLFF. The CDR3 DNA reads TGCGCCAGCAGCTTAGGACAGCAAGCTGCAACTAATGAAAAACTGTTTTTT.

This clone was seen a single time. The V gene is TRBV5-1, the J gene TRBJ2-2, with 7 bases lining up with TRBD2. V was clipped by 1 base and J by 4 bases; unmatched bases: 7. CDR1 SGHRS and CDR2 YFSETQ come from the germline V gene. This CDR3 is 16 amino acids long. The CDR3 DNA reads TGCGCCAGCAGCTTGCGGGGGGTTTCGACCACCGGGGAGCTGTTTTTT. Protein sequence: CASSLRGVSTTGELFF. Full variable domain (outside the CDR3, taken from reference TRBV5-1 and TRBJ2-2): KAGVTQTPRYLIKTRGQQVTLSCSPISGHRSVSWYQQTPGQGLQFLFEYFSETQRNKGNFPGRFSGRQFSNSRSEMNVSTLELGDSALYLCASSLRGVSTTGELFFGEGSRLTVL.

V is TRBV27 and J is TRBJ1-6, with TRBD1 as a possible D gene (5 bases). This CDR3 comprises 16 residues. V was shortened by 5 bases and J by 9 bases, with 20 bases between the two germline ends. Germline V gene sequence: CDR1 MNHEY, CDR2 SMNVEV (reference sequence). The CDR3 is CASSTRQGILGSPLHF. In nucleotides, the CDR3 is TGTGCCAGCAGTACCCGCCAGGGTATACTGGGTTCACCCCTCCACTTT.

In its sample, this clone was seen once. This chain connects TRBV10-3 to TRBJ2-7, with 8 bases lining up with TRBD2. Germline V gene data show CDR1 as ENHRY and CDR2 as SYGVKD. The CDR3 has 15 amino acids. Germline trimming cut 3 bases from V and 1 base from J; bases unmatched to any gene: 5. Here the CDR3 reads CAISDGSGSSYEQYV. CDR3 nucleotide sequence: TGTGCCATCAGTGATGGCAGCGGGAGTTCCTACGAGCAGTACGTC.